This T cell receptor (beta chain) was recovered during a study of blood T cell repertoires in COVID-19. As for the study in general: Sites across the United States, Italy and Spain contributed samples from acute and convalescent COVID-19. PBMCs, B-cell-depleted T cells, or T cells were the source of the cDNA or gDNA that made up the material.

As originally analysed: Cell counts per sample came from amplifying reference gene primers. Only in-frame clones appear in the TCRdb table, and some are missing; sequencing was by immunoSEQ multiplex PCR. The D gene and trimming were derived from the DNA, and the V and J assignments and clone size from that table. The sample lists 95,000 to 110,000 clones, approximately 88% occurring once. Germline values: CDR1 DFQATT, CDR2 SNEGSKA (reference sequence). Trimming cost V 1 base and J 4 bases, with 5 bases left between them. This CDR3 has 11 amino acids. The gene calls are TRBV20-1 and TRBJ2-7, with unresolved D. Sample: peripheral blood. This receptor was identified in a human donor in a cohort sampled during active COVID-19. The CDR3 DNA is TGCAGTGCTAGAGGGAGTTACGAGCAGTACTTC. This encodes CSARGSYEQYF.